The 21 T cell receptor beta chains below were found in one sample sequenced in a study of OX40 agonist ivuxolimab in advanced cancers. The data were produced by immunoSEQ multiplex PCR, yet TCRdb's version contains in-frame clones alone and is incomplete. Here the sample spans approximately 44,000 clones, about 90% being singletons. The sequencing used CD4+ or CD8+ T cells sorted from blood, collected in a trial of the OX40 agonist ivuxolimab. The source is an adult with an advanced solid tumor such as melanoma, head and neck, liver or kidney cancer.

V and J are TRBV6-5 and TRBJ2-3; D ambiguous. Trimming took 0 bases from V and 8 from J, leaving 6 bases between them. The CDR3 has 12 residues. CDR1 and CDR2 (germline): MNHEY, SVGAGI. CDR3 bases: TGTGCCAGCAGTTACTCTTCTGGTACGCAGTATTTT. Residues: CASSYSSGTQYF.

The CDR3 loop is CASSLSGNSYNEQFF. CDR3 in DNA: TGTGCCAGCAGCCTTAGCGGGAACTCCTACAATGAGCAGTTCTTC. V gene TRBV7-6 combines with J gene TRBJ2-1; the match to TRBD2 covers 8 bases. This CDR3 is 15 amino acids long. J gave up 0 bases and V 5 bases, and 3 bases lay outside the gene matches. Germline CDR1 SGHVS, CDR2 FNYEAQ.

This clone has only one observation. The genes are TRBV5-6 and TRBJ2-1, with 10 nucleotides matching TRBD2. Germline V gene sequence: CDR1 SGHDT, CDR2 YYEEEE. The CDR3 is 16 amino acids. Trimming at V came to 4 bases and at J to 3 bases, leaving 7 bases not matched to a gene. The CDR3 region has the DNA TGTGCCAGCAGCCGAGGGGGGACTAGCGTCTACAATGAGCAGTTCTTC. Translating it yields CASSRGGTSVYNEQFF. Based on the CDR3 plus reference TRBV5-6 and TRBJ2-1, the full variable domain is DAGVTQSPTHLIKTRGQQVTLRCSPKSGHDTVSWYQQALGQGPQFIFQYYEEEERQRGNFPDRFSGHQFPNYSSELNVNALLLGDSALYLCASSRGGTSVYNEQFFGPGTRLTVL.

The CDR3 loop reads CASRGDGSNYGYTF. The CDR3 coding sequence is TGTGCCAGCAGAGGTGATGGGAGTAACTATGGCTACACCTTC. The gene calls are TRBV2 and TRBJ1-2; D gene ambiguous. CDR1 and CDR2 (germline): SNHLY, FYNNEI. This CDR3 is 14 amino acids long. Trimming took off 6 bases at V and 1 base at J, with 12 bases between the two ends.

The chain recombines TRBV9 with TRBJ2-3; tentatively, D is TRBD2 (6 bases). V was cut by 4 bases and J by 4 bases, with 13 bases left in between. The CDR3 contains 14 residues. Per the germline V gene, CDR1 is SGDLS and CDR2 is YYNGEE. The CDR3 DNA reads as TGTGCCAGCAGCTCACGTGCTAGCGCAGATACGCAGTATTTT. Amino acids: CASSSRASADTQYF.

This chain links TRBV5-6 with TRBJ2-7; D gene unclear. In germline, CDR1 is SGHDT, CDR2 YYEEEE. The CDR3 sequence is 11 residues long. Trimming left V 5 bases short and J 0 bases short, with 3 bases between. CDR3 protein: CASSFSYEQYF. The CDR3 DNA is TGTGCCAGCAGTTTCTCCTACGAGCAGTACTTC.

The chain carries TRBV30 and TRBJ2-1; 12 bases map to TRBD2. V shed 0 bases and J 0 bases; nucleotides not matched to a gene: 6. CDR1 and CDR2 (germline): GTSNPN, SVGIG (reference sequence). This CDR3 spans 18 amino acids. In nucleotides, the CDR3 is TGTGCCTGGAGTGTACGCCTAGCGGGAGGGATCTCCTACAATGAGCAGTTCTTC. Translation gives CAWSVRLAGGISYNEQFF.

V and J are TRBV6-1 and TRBJ2-7; 7 bases are shared with TRBD2. CDR3 length equals 14 residues. The germline V gene has CDR1 MNHNS and CDR2 SASEGT. V gave up 7 bases and J gave up 2 bases; unmatched junction bases: 8. The CDR3 nucleotides are TGTGCCAGCATGGGGGACTACAACCCCTACGAGCAGTACTTC. It specifies CASMGDYNPYEQYF.

V gene TRBV10-3 combines with J gene TRBJ1-2; D unresolved. V was trimmed by 3 bases and J by 5 bases, leaving 7 bases between them. The CDR3 is 12 residues long. CDR1 ENHRY and CDR2 SYGVKD come from the germline V gene. CDR3 residues: CAISEVGYGYTF. CDR3 coding DNA: TGTGCCATCAGTGAAGTGGGGTATGGCTACACCTTC.

The genes are TRBV5-8 and TRBJ2-7; 7 bases are shared with TRBD2. CDR1 and CDR2 (germline): SGHTS, YDEGEE. With 4 bases clipped from V and 5 bases from J, the junction kept 6 bases outside the gene matches. The CDR3 is made up of 13 amino acids. This CDR3 reads CASSPRRENEQYF. The CDR3 DNA reads TGTGCCAGCAGCCCCAGGCGGGAGAACGAGCAGTACTTC.

The count of this clone is one. The CDR3 DNA is TGTGCCTGGGGTGCAGGAACCTACGAGCAGTACTTC. This gives the protein CAWGAGTYEQYF. V and J are TRBV30 and TRBJ2-7, with D unresolved. CDR3 length: 12 amino acids. Germline lookup yields CDR1 GTSNPN and CDR2 SVGIG (reference sequence). Trimming cost V 5 bases and J 2 bases, with 10 bases left between them.

J is TRBJ2-2 and V is TRBV7-9, with D maybe TRBD2 (5 bases). The CDR3 has 15 residues. Per germline, CDR1 SEHNR and CDR2 FQNEAQ (reference sequence). V gave up 5 bases and J gave up 5 bases, with 15 bases separating them. The DNA of the CDR3 is TGTGCCAGCAGCCTGGTGGGAGTACGTACCGGGGAGCTGTTTTTT. Translating it yields CASSLVGVRTGELFF.

The rearrangement joins TRBV9 to TRBJ1-2; D is unresolved. Germline V gives CDR1 SGDLS, CDR2 YYNGEE. The CDR3 is 14 amino acids. Trimming removed 0 bases at V and 4 bases at J, with 10 bases between. The DNA for the CDR3 is TGTGCCAGCAGCGTAGGCTCTAGGATCTATGGCTACACCTTC. Protein sequence: CASSVGSRIYGYTF. Together with reference TRBV9 and TRBJ1-2, the CDR3 gives the full variable domain: DSGVTQTPKHLITATGQRVTLRCSPRSGDLSVYWYQQSLDQGLQFLIQYYNGEERAKGNILERFSAQQFPDLHSELNLSSLELGDSALYFCASSVGSRIYGYTFGSGTRLTVV.

CDR3 coding DNA: TGTGCCAGCTCGGCGGGAGGATCGGCCTACAATGAGCAGTTCTTC. It yields the protein CASSAGGSAYNEQFF. The genes are TRBV13 and TRBJ2-1; 8 nucleotides line up with TRBD2. Per germline, CDR1 PRHDT and CDR2 FYEKMQ (reference sequence). The J segment lost 2 bases and the V segment lost 8 bases, leaving 8 bases of the junction unmatched. CDR3 length: 15 amino acids.

The chain uses TRBV14 and TRBJ2-2; 11 bases are a match to TRBD2. J gave up 5 bases and V 4 bases, and 3 bases lay outside the gene matches. CDR3 length: 15 amino acids. The V gene's germline CDR1 is SGHDN and CDR2 FVKESK. The CDR3 DNA reads as TGTGCCAGCAGCCCTAGCGGGAGGCTGACCGGGGAGCTGTTTTTT. This translates into CASSPSGRLTGELFF.

J is TRBJ2-5 and V is TRBV7-9; tentatively, D is TRBD2 (5 bases). This CDR3 region has 15 residues. Trimming removed 3 bases from V and 1 base from J, with 12 bases in between. Germline V gene lookup returns CDR1 SEHNR and CDR2 FQNEAQ (reference sequence). The CDR3 region is CASSFTGSLQETQYF. Written as DNA, the CDR3 is TGTGCCAGCAGCTTTACGGGGTCGCTCCAAGAGACCCAGTACTTC.

This sequence joins TRBV2 and TRBJ1-1; 10 nucleotides align to TRBD1. The CDR3 extends over 14 amino acids. Per the germline V gene, CDR1 is SNHLY and CDR2 is FYNNEI. V shed 5 bases, J shed 5 bases, and the junction held 5 bases outside the gene matches. This CDR3 is CASSWTGGRTEAFF. The CDR3 nucleotides read TGTGCCAGCAGTTGGACAGGGGGGAGGACTGAAGCTTTCTTT.

This clone came up once. CDR3: CASSLGDRGIQPQHF. For the CDR3, the DNA is TGTGCCAGCAGCTTGGGGGACAGGGGGATTCAGCCCCAGCATTTT. The chain recombines TRBV11-2 with TRBJ1-5; 11 nucleotides agree with TRBD1. The CDR3 extends over 15 amino acids. Germline CDR1 reads SGHAT; CDR2 reads FQNNGV. The J segment lost 6 bases and the V segment lost 3 bases, leaving 4 bases of the junction unmatched.

The J gene is TRBJ2-3, the V gene TRBV4-3, with 10 nucleotides matching TRBD1. Germline V lookup: CDR1 LGHNA, CDR2 YSLEER. V shed 3 bases and J 0 bases; nucleotides not matched to a gene: 12. The CDR3 contains 19 residues. The CDR3 is CASSHAWTGGELSTDTQYF. The CDR3 DNA reads as TGCGCCAGCAGCCATGCTTGGACAGGGGGTGAACTCAGCACAGATACGCAGTATTTT.

CDR3 sequence (DNA): TGTGCCAGCAGCTTACCAGGAACCGGGGAGCTGTTTTTT. It encodes CASSLPGTGELFF. This sequence joins TRBV11-2 and TRBJ2-2; D ambiguous. There are 13 residues in the CDR3. In germline, CDR1 is SGHAT, CDR2 FQNNGV. Between the trimmed V and J ends, which lost 2 bases and 5 bases, there was a span of 6 bases.

This clone is medium-sized by share. The chain uses TRBV29-1 and TRBJ2-1; 12 nucleotides align to TRBD2. J gave up 0 bases and V 5 bases, and 11 bases lay outside the gene matches. The CDR3 loop spans 18 amino acids. CDR1 is SQVTM, CDR2 ANQGSEA, per germline. The CDR3: CSVRGLAGVTSSYNEQFF. The DNA of the CDR3 is TGCAGCGTTCGGGGACTAGCGGGCGTAACGAGCTCCTACAATGAGCAGTTCTTC.